This entry describes one T cell receptor beta chain. The CDR3 has 16 amino acids. V was trimmed by 4 bases and J by 0 bases, leaving 14 bases between them. CDR1 is MNHNS, CDR2 SASEGT, per germline. Only in-frame clones appear in the TCRdb table, and some are missing; sequencing was by immunoSEQ multiplex PCR. The sample yields 90,000 to 130,000 clones, around four fifths seen once. The record originates from a study of control samples from healthy donors and cancer patients. The TCR was taken from a man aged 18 to 30 in good health. The J gene is TRBJ2-3, the V gene TRBV6-1, with D perhaps matching TRBD2 (7 bases). The source material was blood. Written as DNA, the CDR3 is TGTGCCAGCAGTGTGGGGGGGCCTACTAGCACAGATACGCAGTATTTT. The encoded protein is CASSVGGPTSTDTQYF.